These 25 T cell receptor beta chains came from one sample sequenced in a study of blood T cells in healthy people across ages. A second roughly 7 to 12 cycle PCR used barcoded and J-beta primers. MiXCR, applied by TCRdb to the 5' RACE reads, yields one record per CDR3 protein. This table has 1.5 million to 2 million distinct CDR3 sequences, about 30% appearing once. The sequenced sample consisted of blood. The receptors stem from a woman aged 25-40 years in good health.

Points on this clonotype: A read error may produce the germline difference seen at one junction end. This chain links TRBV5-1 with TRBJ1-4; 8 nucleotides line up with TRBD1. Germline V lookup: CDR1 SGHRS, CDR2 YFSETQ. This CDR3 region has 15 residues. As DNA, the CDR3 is TGCGCCGGCAGCTATGACAGGGGAAATAATGAAAAACTGTTTTTT. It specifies CAGSYDRGNNEKLFF.

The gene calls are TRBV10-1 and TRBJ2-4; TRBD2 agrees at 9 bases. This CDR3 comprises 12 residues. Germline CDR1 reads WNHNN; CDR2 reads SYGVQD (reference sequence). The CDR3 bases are TGCGCGACTGGGATGGCGGGAGGGGTACAGTACTTC. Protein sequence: CATGMAGGVQYF.

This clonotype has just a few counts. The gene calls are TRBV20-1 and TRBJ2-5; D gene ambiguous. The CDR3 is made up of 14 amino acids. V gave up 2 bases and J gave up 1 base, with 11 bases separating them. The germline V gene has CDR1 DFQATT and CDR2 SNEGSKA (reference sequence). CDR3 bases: TGCAGTGCTAGATCCGCGTTCAGCCAAGAGACCCAGTACTTC. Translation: CSARSAFSQETQYF.

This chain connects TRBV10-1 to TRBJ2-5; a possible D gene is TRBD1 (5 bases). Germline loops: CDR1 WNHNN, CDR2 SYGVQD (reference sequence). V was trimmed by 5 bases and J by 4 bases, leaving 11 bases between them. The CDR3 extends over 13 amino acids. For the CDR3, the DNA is TGCGCCAGCAGTATCAGGGAAGGAGAGACCCAGTACTTC. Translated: CASSIREGETQYF.

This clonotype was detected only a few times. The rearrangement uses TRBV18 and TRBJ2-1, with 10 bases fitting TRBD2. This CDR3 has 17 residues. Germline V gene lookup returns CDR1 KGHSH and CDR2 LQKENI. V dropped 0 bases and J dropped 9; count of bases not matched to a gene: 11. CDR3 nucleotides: TGTGCCAGCTCACCACCGGGAACTAGCGGGACCTCCGGTGAGCAGTTCTTC. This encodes CASSPPGTSGTSGEQFF.

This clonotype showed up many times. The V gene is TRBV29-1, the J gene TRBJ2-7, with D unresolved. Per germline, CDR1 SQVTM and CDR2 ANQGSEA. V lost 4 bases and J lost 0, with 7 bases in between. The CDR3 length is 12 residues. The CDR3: CSVGASSYEQYF. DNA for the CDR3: TGCAGCGTTGGGGCGAGCTCCTACGAGCAGTACTTC.

The CDR3 region is CASSLFVGTGDWGSYEQYF. The DNA of the CDR3 is TGTGCCAGCAGCTTATTTGTCGGGACAGGGGATTGGGGTTCCTACGAGCAGTACTTC. The gene calls are TRBV7-9 and TRBJ2-7, with 10 positions matching TRBD1. CDR1 is SEHNR and CDR2 is FQNEAQ in the germline V gene (reference sequence). This CDR3 spans 19 amino acids. V dropped 2 bases and J dropped 1; count of bases not matched to a gene: 14.

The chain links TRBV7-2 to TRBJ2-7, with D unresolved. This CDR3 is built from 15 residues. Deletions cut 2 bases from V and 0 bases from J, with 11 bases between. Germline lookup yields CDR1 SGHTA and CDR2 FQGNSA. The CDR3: CASSLKSAGSYEQYF. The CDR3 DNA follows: TGTGCCAGCAGCTTAAAGTCCGCCGGCTCCTACGAGCAGTACTTC.

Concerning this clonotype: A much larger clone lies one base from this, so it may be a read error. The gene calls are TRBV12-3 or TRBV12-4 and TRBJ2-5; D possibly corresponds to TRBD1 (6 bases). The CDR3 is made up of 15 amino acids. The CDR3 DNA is TGTGCCAGCAGTTTCCATAGAGGGGGAGAAGAGGCCCAGTACTTC. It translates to CASSFHRGGEEAQYF.

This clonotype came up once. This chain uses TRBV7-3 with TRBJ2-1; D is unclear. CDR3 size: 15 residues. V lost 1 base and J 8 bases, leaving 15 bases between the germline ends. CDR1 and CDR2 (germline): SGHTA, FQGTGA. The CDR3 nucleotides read TGTGCCAGCAGCTTAAGGGCAGGATATAGTGATGAGCAGTTCTTC. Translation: CASSLRAGYSDEQFF.

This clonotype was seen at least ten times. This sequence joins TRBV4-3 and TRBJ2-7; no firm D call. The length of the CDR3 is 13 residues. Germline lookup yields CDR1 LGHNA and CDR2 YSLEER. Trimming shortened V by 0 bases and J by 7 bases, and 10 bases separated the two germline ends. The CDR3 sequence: CASSQDLPTEQYF. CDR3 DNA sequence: TGCGCCAGCAGCCAAGATCTCCCGACAGAGCAGTACTTC.

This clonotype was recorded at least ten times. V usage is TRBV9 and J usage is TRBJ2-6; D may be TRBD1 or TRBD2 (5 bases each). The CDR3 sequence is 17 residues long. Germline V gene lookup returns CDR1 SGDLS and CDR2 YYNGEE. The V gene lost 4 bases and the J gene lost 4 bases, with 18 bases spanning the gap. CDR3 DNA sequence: TGTGCCAGCAGCCCAACGGGGCCCAGAAGGGGGGCCAACGTCCTGACTTTC. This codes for CASSPTGPRRGANVLTF.

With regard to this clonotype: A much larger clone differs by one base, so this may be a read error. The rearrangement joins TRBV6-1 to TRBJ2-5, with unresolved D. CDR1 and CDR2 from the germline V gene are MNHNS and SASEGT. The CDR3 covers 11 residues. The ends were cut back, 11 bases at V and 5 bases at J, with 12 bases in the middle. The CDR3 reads CAGFRYETQYF. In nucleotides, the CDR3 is TGTGCCGGCTTCCGGTACGAGACCCAGTACTTC.

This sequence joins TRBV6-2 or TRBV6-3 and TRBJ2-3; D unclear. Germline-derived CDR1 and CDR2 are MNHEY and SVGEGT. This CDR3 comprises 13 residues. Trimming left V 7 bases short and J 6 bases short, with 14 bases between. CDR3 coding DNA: TGTGCCAGCACCCCACGATTCGCTGATACGCAGTATTTT. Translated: CASTPRFADTQYF.

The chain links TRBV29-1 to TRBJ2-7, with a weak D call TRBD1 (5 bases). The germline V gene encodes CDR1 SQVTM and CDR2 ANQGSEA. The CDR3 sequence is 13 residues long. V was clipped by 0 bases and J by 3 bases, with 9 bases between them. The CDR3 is CSVEDVGDYEQYF. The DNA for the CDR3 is TGCAGCGTTGAAGATGTAGGGGACTACGAGCAGTACTTC.

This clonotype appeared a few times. The CDR3 is CASSLYLGRDSYEQYF. The DNA of the CDR3 is TGTGCCAGCAGCTTATATCTCGGGAGGGATTCCTACGAGCAGTACTTC. V and J are TRBV7-9 and TRBJ2-7, with TRBD2 matching over 8 bases. The CDR3 is 16 amino acids. Germline V lookup: CDR1 SEHNR, CDR2 FQNEAQ (reference sequence). The J segment lost 1 base and the V segment lost 2 bases, leaving 7 bases of the junction unmatched.

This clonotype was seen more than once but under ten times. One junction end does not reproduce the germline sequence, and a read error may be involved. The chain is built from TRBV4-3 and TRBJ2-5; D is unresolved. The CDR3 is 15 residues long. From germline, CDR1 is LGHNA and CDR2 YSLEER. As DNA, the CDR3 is TGCGCCAGCAACCAAGGGTGCCACCCCCAAGAGACCCAGTACTTC. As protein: CASNQGCHPQETQYF.

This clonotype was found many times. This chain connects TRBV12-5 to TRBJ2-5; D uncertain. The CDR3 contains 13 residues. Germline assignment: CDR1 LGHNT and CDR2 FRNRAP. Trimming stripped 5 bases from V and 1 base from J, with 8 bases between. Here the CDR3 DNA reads TGTGCTAGTGGTGGGTTTTCCCAAGAGACCCAGTACTTC. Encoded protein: CASGGFSQETQYF.

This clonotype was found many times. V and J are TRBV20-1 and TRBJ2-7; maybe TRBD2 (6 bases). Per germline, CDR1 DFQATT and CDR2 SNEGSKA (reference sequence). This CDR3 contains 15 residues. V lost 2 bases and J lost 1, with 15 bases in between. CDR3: CSARRPSETSYEQYF. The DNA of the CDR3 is TGCAGTGCTAGACGGCCTAGCGAAACATCCTACGAGCAGTACTTC.

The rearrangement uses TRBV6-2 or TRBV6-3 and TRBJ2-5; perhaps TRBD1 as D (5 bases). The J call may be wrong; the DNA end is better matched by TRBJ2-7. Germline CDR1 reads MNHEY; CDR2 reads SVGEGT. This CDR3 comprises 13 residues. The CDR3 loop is CASSRREAYEQYF. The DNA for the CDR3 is TGTGCCAGCAGTCGCAGGGAAGCCTACGAGCAGTACTTC.

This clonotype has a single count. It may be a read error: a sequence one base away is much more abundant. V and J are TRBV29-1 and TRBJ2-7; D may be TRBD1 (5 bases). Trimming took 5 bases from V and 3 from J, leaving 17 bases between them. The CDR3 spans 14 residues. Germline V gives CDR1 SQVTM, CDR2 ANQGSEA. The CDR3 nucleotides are TGCAGCGTTCTCCCCGAGGACAACTACTACGAGCAGTACTTC. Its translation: CSVLPEDNYYEQYF.

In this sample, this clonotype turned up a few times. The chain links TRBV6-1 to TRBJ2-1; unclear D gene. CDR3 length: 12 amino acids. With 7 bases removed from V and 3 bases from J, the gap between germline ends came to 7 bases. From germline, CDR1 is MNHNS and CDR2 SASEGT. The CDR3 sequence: CASMGSYNEQFF. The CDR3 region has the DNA TGTGCCAGCATGGGCAGCTACAATGAGCAGTTCTTC.

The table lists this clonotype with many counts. The CDR3 DNA sequence: TGTGCCAGCAGCCCCCGGACAGCGAATTCACCCCTCCACTTT. Its translation is CASSPRTANSPLHF. The chain couples TRBV2 to TRBJ1-6; TRBD1 might be the D (6 bases). V lost 6 bases, J lost 7 bases, and 13 bases lay in between. This CDR3 has 14 amino acids. The V gene's germline CDR1 is SNHLY and CDR2 FYNNEI.

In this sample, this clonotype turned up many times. The DNA of the CDR3 is TGTGCCAGCAGCCTAGTGACAGGAAATTCACCCCTCCACTTT. Protein product: CASSLVTGNSPLHF. V gene TRBV12-3 or TRBV12-4 combines with J gene TRBJ1-6; TRBD1 might be the D (6 bases). The CDR3 consists of 14 residues. Trimming took 6 bases from V and 7 from J, leaving 13 bases between them.

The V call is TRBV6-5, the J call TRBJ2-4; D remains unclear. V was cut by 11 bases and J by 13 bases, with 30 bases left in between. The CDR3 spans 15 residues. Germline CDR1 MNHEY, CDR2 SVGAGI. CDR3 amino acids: CAGTKAVASGNEQYF. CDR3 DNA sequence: TGTGCCGGCACCAAGGCCGTAGCATCGGGCAATGAACAGTACTTC.